The 31 T cell receptor beta chains listed next were all sequenced from one sample in a study of beta chain features in type 1 diabetes. Every bit of the isolated RNA underwent reverse transcription, so sequencing read expressed TCRB transcripts. Some clones are missing from TCRdb's copy, which holds only in-frame ones; the method was immunoSEQ multiplex PCR. The data hold a few hundred thousand clones, with 16% observed a single time. Findings and limits, study-wide: All four CD4+ subsets of Type 1 diabetes patients contained TCRB CDR3s that were moderately but significantly shorter.

The antigens these receptors bind are not known. Sequenced: naive CD4+ T cells from blood. These receptors were taken from a young man with type 1 diabetes.

This clone was detected a few times. The rearrangement joins TRBV5-1 to TRBJ2-7; 10 bases agree with TRBD1. With 4 bases clipped from V and 6 bases from J, the junction kept 10 bases outside the gene matches. The CDR3 runs to 15 residues. Germline-derived CDR1 and CDR2 are SGHRS and YFSETQ. The CDR3 DNA follows: TGCGCCAGCAGCATCGCCGGGACAGGGGCGGGCGAGCAGTACTTC. Translating it yields CASSIAGTGAGEQYF.

The chain recombines TRBV7-9 with TRBJ2-7; D not resolved. Germline V gene lookup returns CDR1 SEHNR and CDR2 FQNEAQ (reference sequence). Trimming stripped 2 bases from V and 1 base from J, with 12 bases between. The CDR3 is made up of 15 amino acids. The CDR3 nucleotides are TGTGCCAGCAGCTTAATGGTGGGCAGTTCCTACGAGCAGTACTTC. It is translated as CASSLMVGSSYEQYF.

The chain uses TRBV30 and TRBJ1-1; 10 bases fit TRBD1. The V gene end was trimmed by 4 bases and the J gene end by 5 bases; junction bases not matched to a gene: 7. CDR3 length: 14 amino acids. Germline lookup yields CDR1 GTSNPN and CDR2 SVGIG (reference sequence). The CDR3 region is CAWNRDRGGTEAFF. The CDR3 DNA reads TGTGCCTGGAACAGGGACAGGGGAGGAACTGAAGCTTTCTTT.

This clone was picked up a small number of times. V usage is TRBV30 and J usage is TRBJ2-2; a weak D match, TRBD2 (6 bases). This CDR3 is 15 amino acids long. Between the trimmed V and J ends, which lost 3 bases and 2 bases, there was a span of 13 bases. Germline loops: CDR1 GTSNPN, CDR2 SVGIG (reference sequence). CDR3 loop: CAWSGSRANTGELFF. The DNA of the CDR3 is TGTGCCTGGAGCGGGAGTAGAGCAAACACCGGGGAGCTGTTTTTT. Combining the CDR3 with reference TRBV30 and TRBJ2-2 gives the whole variable domain SQTIHQWPATLVQPVGSPLSLECTVEGTSNPNLYWYRQAAGRGLQLLFYSVGIGQISSEVPQNLSASRPQDRQFILSSKKLLLSDSGFYLCAWSGSRANTGELFFGEGSRLTVL.

This clone occurred a few times. The V call is TRBV7-9, the J call TRBJ1-4; D remains unclear. CDR1 SEHNR and CDR2 FQNEAQ come from the germline V gene (reference sequence). V lost 4 bases, J lost 3 bases, and 12 bases lay in between. The CDR3 runs 15 residues. The CDR3 nucleotides read TGTGCCAGCAGCTGGTCGACAAGAGCTAATGAAAAACTGTTTTTT. Translation: CASSWSTRANEKLFF.

This clone occurred a few times. The chain carries TRBV9 and TRBJ2-7; 12 bases map to TRBD2. V was pared by 2 bases and J by 2 bases, with 5 bases of the junction left unmatched. This CDR3 region has 16 residues. Germline CDR1 reads SGDLS; CDR2 reads YYNGEE. The DNA of the CDR3 is TGTGCCAGCAGCGTCTCCGGGACTAGCGGGCCCTACGAGCAGTACTTC. Its translation is CASSVSGTSGPYEQYF.

This clone was counted a few times. The chain couples TRBV7-2 to TRBJ2-7, with 8 bases lining up with TRBD2. The germline V gene has CDR1 SGHTA and CDR2 FQGNSA. V was pared by 8 bases and J by 3 bases, with 9 bases of the junction left unmatched. The CDR3 is made up of 14 amino acids. DNA for the CDR3: TGTGCCAGCCTGAACCGGCTAGCGGGCTACGAGCAGTACTTC. Protein: CASLNRLAGYEQYF.

The chain has TRBV18 and TRBJ2-5, with a weak D call TRBD2 (5 bases). The CDR3 totals 13 residues. CDR1 and CDR2 from the germline V gene are KGHSH and LQKENI. The germline V and J ends were trimmed by 1 base and 4 bases, with 7 bases remaining between them. The CDR3 nucleotides are TGTGCCAGCTCACCACTAGAGGGAGAGACCCAGTACTTC. Residues: CASSPLEGETQYF.

The CDR3 loop reads CASSLDPAGSYNEQFF. The CDR3 bases are TGTGCCAGCAGCTTAGACCCAGCAGGCTCCTACAATGAGCAGTTCTTC. This rearrangement joins TRBV7-7 to TRBJ2-1; D is unclear. The CDR3 sequence is 16 residues long. CDR1 and CDR2 from the germline V gene are SSHAT and FNYEAQ (reference sequence). Trimming shortened V by 1 base and J by 0 bases, and 10 bases separated the two germline ends.

The sample holds a few counts of this clone. The gene calls are TRBV15 and TRBJ2-2, with 7 bases lining up with TRBD1. This CDR3 comprises 15 residues. Trimming cost V 1 base and J 4 bases; bases outside gene matches: 3. The germline gives CDR1 LNHNV, CDR2 YYDKDF (reference sequence). DNA for the CDR3: TGTGCCACCAGCAGAGCGGGACAGACCACCGGGGAGCTGTTTTTT. It codes for CATSRAGQTTGELFF.

The V gene is TRBV7-2, the J gene TRBJ2-7; D is ambiguous. The germline CDR1 and CDR2 sequences are SGHTA and FQGNSA. The CDR3 spans 12 residues. Trimming left V 4 bases short and J 2 bases short, with 6 bases between. CDR3 loop: CASSSQAYEQYF. The CDR3 DNA is TGTGCCAGCAGCTCTCAGGCCTACGAGCAGTACTTC.

In nucleotides, the CDR3 is TGTGCCATCTGGGACAGGGTTGGTATCGATGAGCAGTTCTTC. It is translated as CAIWDRVGIDEQFF. The chain carries TRBV10-3 and TRBJ2-1; 9 nucleotides agree with TRBD1. Germline trimming cut 8 bases from V and 8 bases from J; bases unmatched to any gene: 10. This CDR3 has 14 residues. CDR1 is ENHRY and CDR2 is SYGVKD in the germline V gene.

The chain carries TRBV7-2 and TRBJ2-1; no firm D call. Germline V lookup: CDR1 SGHTA, CDR2 FQGNSA. V was clipped by 1 base and J by 4 bases, with 5 bases between them. The CDR3 runs 13 residues. The CDR3 coding sequence is TGTGCCAGCAGCTTAGTGCAATACAATGAGCAGTTCTTC. Translating gives CASSLVQYNEQFF. The variable domain in full, with the rest retrieved from reference TRBV7-2 and TRBJ2-1, is GAGVSQSPSNKVTEKGKDVELRCDPISGHTALYWYRQSLGQGLEFLIYFQGNSAPDKSGLPSDRFSAERTGGSVSTLTIQRTQQEDSAVYLCASSLVQYNEQFFGPGTRLTVL.

The rearrangement uses TRBV4-1 and TRBJ2-1, with 8 bases fitting TRBD1. Germline CDR1 is MGHRA and CDR2 is YSYEKL. The CDR3 extends over 17 amino acids. V was clipped by 4 bases and J by 5 bases; unmatched bases: 13. Here the CDR3 reads CASSRFPGQAANNEQFF. CDR3 sequence (DNA): TGCGCCAGCAGCCGCTTCCCGGGACAGGCGGCGAACAATGAGCAGTTCTTC.

This clone occurred a few times. Additional DNA sequences in this sample encode the identical CDR3. This chain connects TRBV9 to TRBJ1-3; possible D gene TRBD1, 6 bases. V lost 2 bases and J 2 bases, leaving 8 bases between the germline ends. Germline lookup yields CDR1 SGDLS and CDR2 YYNGEE. The CDR3 spans 14 residues. CDR3 amino acids: CASSVAGAGNTIYF. The CDR3 nucleotides read TGTGCCAGCAGCGTCGCAGGGGCTGGAAACACCATATATTTT.

The chain uses TRBV5-1 and TRBJ2-1; tentative D call: TRBD1 (5 bases). Germline CDR1 SGHRS, CDR2 YFSETQ. The length of the CDR3 is 13 residues. V was shortened by 2 bases and J by 7 bases, with 10 bases between the two germline ends. CDR3 sequence reads: CASSFSTGNEQFF. CDR3 in DNA: TGCGCCAGCAGCTTCTCCACAGGTAATGAGCAGTTCTTC. Variable domain in full (rest from reference TRBV5-1 and TRBJ2-1): KAGVTQTPRYLIKTRGQQVTLSCSPISGHRSVSWYQQTPGQGLQFLFEYFSETQRNKGNFPGRFSGRQFSNSRSEMNVSTLELGDSALYLCASSFSTGNEQFFGPGTRLTVL.

This clone was seen only a few times. This rearrangement joins TRBV7-2 to TRBJ2-4; no definite D call. CDR1 is SGHTA, CDR2 FQGNSA, per germline. CDR3 length: 15 residues. Deletions cut 8 bases from V and 0 bases from J, with 14 bases between. The CDR3 loop reads CASSSTGLAKNIQYF. CDR3 in DNA: TGTGCCAGCTCTTCTACGGGTCTAGCCAAAAACATTCAGTACTTC.

The rearrangement uses TRBV27 and TRBJ2-7, with TRBD2 matching over 8 bases. The CDR3 is made up of 14 amino acids. The germline V gene encodes CDR1 MNHEY and CDR2 SMNVEV (reference sequence). V shed 3 bases and J 7 bases; nucleotides not matched to a gene: 8. In DNA form, the CDR3 reads TGTGCCAGCAGTTTGGCCGGGAGGGCGGAAGAGCAGTACTTC. Encoded protein: CASSLAGRAEEQYF.

The V and J genes are TRBV30 and TRBJ2-2; TRBD1 aligns across 8 bases. The V and J ends lost 3 bases and 3 bases, in that order; junction bases with no gene match: 3. Germline V CDR1 and CDR2: GTSNPN, SVGIG (reference sequence). The CDR3 is 14 amino acids. DNA for the CDR3: TGTGCCTGGAGGGGGACAGGAGACACCGGGGAGCTGTTTTTT. This codes for CAWRGTGDTGELFF.

This clone was seen a handful of times. This chain links TRBV7-3 with TRBJ2-3, with D perhaps matching TRBD2 (6 bases). There are 15 residues in the CDR3. CDR1 and CDR2 from the germline V gene are SGHTA and FQGTGA. V lost 5 bases and J 2 bases, leaving 14 bases between the germline ends. The chain's CDR3 is CASSPEAGSTDTQYF. The CDR3 region has the DNA TGTGCCAGCAGCCCTGAGGCGGGATCCACAGATACGCAGTATTTT.

Details on this clone: Other DNA sequences in this sample translate to the same CDR3. The V gene is TRBV20-1, the J gene TRBJ1-1; tentatively, D is TRBD1 (5 bases). The V gene lost 6 bases and the J gene lost 1 base, with 6 bases spanning the gap. Germline values: CDR1 DFQATT, CDR2 SNEGSKA (reference sequence). CDR3 length: 11 amino acids. In nucleotides, the CDR3 is TGCAGTGCCAGGGCGAACACTGAAGCTTTCTTT. It specifies CSARANTEAFF.

This clone occurred a few times. J is TRBJ2-1 and V is TRBV19; D may be TRBD1 (5 bases). V lost 3 bases, J lost 9 bases, and 9 bases lay in between. Looked up from germline, CDR1 is LNHDA and CDR2 is SQIVND (reference sequence). The CDR3 runs 12 residues. CDR3 bases: TGTGCCAGTAGTATTACAAGGGGTGAGCAGTTCTTC. Amino acid sequence: CASSITRGEQFF.

CDR3 in DNA: TGTGCCAGCAGCTTCGAACGGCCCACAGATACGCAGTATTTT. It specifies CASSFERPTDTQYF. V and J are TRBV7-9 and TRBJ2-3; no clear D gene. The CDR3 consists of 14 residues. In germline, CDR1 is SEHNR, CDR2 FQNEAQ (reference sequence). Trimming took 3 bases from V and 2 from J, leaving 9 bases between them.

The genes are TRBV9 and TRBJ2-1, with TRBD2 identical over 7 bases. Germline loops: CDR1 SGDLS, CDR2 YYNGEE. This CDR3 has 14 amino acids. The V segment lost 6 bases and the J segment 0 bases; nucleotides outside the gene matches: 3. The CDR3 coding sequence is TGTGCCAGCAATGCGGGAGTCTCCTACAATGAGCAGTTCTTC. It encodes CASNAGVSYNEQFF. Using reference TRBV9 and TRBJ2-1 for the parts outside the CDR3, the full variable domain is DSGVTQTPKHLITATGQRVTLRCSPRSGDLSVYWYQQSLDQGLQFLIQYYNGEERAKGNILERFSAQQFPDLHSELNLSSLELGDSALYFCASNAGVSYNEQFFGPGTRLTVL.

The rearrangement uses TRBV6-5 and TRBJ1-4; D might be TRBD1 (5 bases). Germline V lookup: CDR1 MNHEY, CDR2 SVGAGI. Trimming took 0 bases from V and 3 from J, leaving 11 bases between them. The length of the CDR3 is 16 residues. In DNA, the CDR3 is TGTGCCAGCAGTTACTCCCACGGGGGGGCTAATGAAAAACTGTTTTTT. Protein: CASSYSHGGANEKLFF.

The CDR3 DNA sequence: TGTGCCATCAGTGAGTCGGCAGCATCCAACTATGGCTACACCTTC. It specifies CAISESAASNYGYTF. The chain combines TRBV10-3 with TRBJ1-2; D gene uncertain. Germline-derived CDR1 and CDR2 are ENHRY and SYGVKD. Trimming took off 0 bases at V and 2 bases at J, with 10 bases between the two ends. The length of the CDR3 is 15 residues.

V is TRBV7-2 and J is TRBJ2-1; TRBD1 aligns across 7 bases. This CDR3 spans 16 amino acids. Trimming took 4 bases from V and 5 from J; bases not matched to a gene: 11. Germline V gene data show CDR1 as SGHTA and CDR2 as FQGNSA. CDR3: CASSYSSGTAHNEQFF. The CDR3 DNA reads TGTGCCAGCAGCTATTCTTCCGGGACAGCTCACAATGAGCAGTTCTTC.

This clone was recorded a few times. Other DNA variants within this sample encode the same CDR3. V gene TRBV29-1 combines with J gene TRBJ1-1; D might be TRBD1 (6 bases). Germline values: CDR1 SQVTM, CDR2 ANQGSEA. The V end was cut by 4 bases, the J end by 0 bases, with 9 bases between. The CDR3 is 13 residues long. The DNA of the CDR3 is TGCAGCGTTGCTGGACAGATGAACACTGAAGCTTTCTTT. Translated, it gives CSVAGQMNTEAFF.

J is TRBJ2-1 and V is TRBV7-9, with no clear D. V was pared by 6 bases and J by 2 bases, with 8 bases between. CDR3 size: 13 residues. Germline V gives CDR1 SEHNR, CDR2 FQNEAQ (reference sequence). In DNA form, the CDR3 reads TGTGCCAGCAGGGTTCGGGCCTACAATGAGCAGTTCTTC. Its translation is CASRVRAYNEQFF.

This clone was picked up a small number of times. The J gene is TRBJ2-7, the V gene TRBV7-7; weak D call: TRBD1 (5 bases). The CDR3 loop spans 14 amino acids. The V gene lost 3 bases and the J gene lost 0 bases, with 9 bases spanning the gap. The germline gives CDR1 SSHAT, CDR2 FNYEAQ (reference sequence). CDR3 in amino acids: CASSFDSFSYEQYF. CDR3 sequence (DNA): TGTGCCAGCAGCTTCGACAGCTTCTCCTACGAGCAGTACTTC.

The sample holds a few counts of this clone. The chain recombines TRBV6-5 with TRBJ2-7; the D gene is possibly TRBD1 (6 bases). The germline V and J ends were trimmed by 6 bases and 3 bases, with 18 bases remaining between them. Germline assignment: CDR1 MNHEY and CDR2 SVGAGI. The CDR3 runs 15 residues. The CDR3, as DNA: TGTGCCAGCAGCCGAAGGTCAATACAGGGCTACGAGCAGTACTTC. Its protein product is CASSRRSIQGYEQYF.